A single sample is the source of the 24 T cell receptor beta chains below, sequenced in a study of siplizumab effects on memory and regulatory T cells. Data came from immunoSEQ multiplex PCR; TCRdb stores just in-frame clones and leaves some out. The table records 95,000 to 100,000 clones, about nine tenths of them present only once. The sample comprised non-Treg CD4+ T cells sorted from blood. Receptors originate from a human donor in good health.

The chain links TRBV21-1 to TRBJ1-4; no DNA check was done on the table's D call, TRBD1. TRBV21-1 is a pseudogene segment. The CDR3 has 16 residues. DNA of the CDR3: TGTGCCAGCAGCGGCAGGGGGCTTGCAACTAATGAAAAACTGTTTTTT. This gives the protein CASSGRGLATNEKLFF.

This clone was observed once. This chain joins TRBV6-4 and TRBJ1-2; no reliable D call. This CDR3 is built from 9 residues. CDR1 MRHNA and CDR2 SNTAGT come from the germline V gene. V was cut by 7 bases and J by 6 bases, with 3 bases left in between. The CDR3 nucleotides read TGTGCCAGCAATAATGGCTACACCTTC. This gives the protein CASNNGYTF.

The CDR3 reads CASSLPGGLGYTF. The CDR3 DNA follows: TGCGCCAGCAGCTTGCCCGGGGGGCTAGGCTACACCTTC. The V gene is TRBV5-1, the J gene TRBJ1-2; tentative D call: TRBD1 (6 bases). CDR1 is SGHRS and CDR2 is YFSETQ in the germline V gene. The CDR3 consists of 13 residues. Trimming took off 1 base at V and 8 bases at J, with 12 bases between the two ends. Combining the CDR3 with reference TRBV5-1 and TRBJ1-2 gives the whole variable domain KAGVTQTPRYLIKTRGQQVTLSCSPISGHRSVSWYQQTPGQGLQFLFEYFSETQRNKGNFPGRFSGRQFSNSRSEMNVSTLELGDSALYLCASSLPGGLGYTFGSGTRLTVV.

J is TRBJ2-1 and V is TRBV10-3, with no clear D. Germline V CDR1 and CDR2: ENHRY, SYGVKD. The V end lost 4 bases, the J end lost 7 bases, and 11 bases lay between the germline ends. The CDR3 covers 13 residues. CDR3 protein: CAISGDMENEQFF. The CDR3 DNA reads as TGTGCCATCAGTGGAGATATGGAAAATGAGCAGTTCTTC.

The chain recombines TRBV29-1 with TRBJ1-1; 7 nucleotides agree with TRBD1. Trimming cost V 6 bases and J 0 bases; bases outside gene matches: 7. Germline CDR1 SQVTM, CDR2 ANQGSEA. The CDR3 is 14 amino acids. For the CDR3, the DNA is TGCAGCGTGAACAGGGGTAGATTGAACACTGAAGCTTTCTTT. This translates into CSVNRGRLNTEAFF. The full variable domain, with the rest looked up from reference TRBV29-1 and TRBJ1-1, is SAVISQKPSRDICQRGTSLTIQCQVDSQVTMMFWYRQQPGQSLTLIATANQGSEATYESGFVIDKFPISRPNLTFSTLTVSNMSPEDSSIYLCSVNRGRLNTEAFFGQGTRLTVV.

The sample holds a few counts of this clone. CDR3 nucleotides: TGTGCCAGCAGAGCACTCCAGCGAGGCTATGGCTACACCTTC. Encoded protein: CASRALQRGYGYTF. V is TRBV6-1 and J is TRBJ1-2; D is unclear. V lost 6 bases, J lost 4 bases, and 15 bases lay in between. The CDR3 runs 14 residues. Germline CDR1 and CDR2: MNHNS and SASEGT.

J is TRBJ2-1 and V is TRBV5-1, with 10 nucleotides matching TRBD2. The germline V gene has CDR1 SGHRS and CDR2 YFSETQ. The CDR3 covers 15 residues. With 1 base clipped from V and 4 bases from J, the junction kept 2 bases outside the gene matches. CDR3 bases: TGCGCCAGCAGCTTGACTAGCGGGGCTTACAATGAGCAGTTCTTC. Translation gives CASSLTSGAYNEQFF.

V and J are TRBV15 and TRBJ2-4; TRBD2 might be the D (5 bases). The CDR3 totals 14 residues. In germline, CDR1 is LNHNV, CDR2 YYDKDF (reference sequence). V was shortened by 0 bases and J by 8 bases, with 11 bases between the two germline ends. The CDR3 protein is CATSRDRPEDIQYF. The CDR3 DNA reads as TGTGCCACCAGCAGAGATCGTCCGGAGGACATTCAGTACTTC.

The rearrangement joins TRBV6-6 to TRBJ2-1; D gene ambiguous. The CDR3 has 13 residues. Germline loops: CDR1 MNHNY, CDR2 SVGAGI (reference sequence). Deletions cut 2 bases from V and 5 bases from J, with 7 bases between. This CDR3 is CASSYLDNNEQFF. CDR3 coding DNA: TGTGCCAGCAGTTACCTGGATAACAATGAGCAGTTCTTC.

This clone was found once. For the CDR3, the DNA is TGTGCCACCAGCAGACTAGCGGGAGGGTACGAGCAGTACTTC. Translating it yields CATSRLAGGYEQYF. V gene TRBV15 combines with J gene TRBJ2-7; 12 nucleotides match TRBD2. Germline CDR1 reads LNHNV; CDR2 reads YYDKDF (reference sequence). V lost 2 bases to trimming and J lost 4 bases; unmatched junction nucleotides: 0. This CDR3 comprises 14 residues. The full variable domain, its missing parts supplied by reference TRBV15 and TRBJ2-7, is DAMVIQNPRYQVTQFGKPVTLSCSQTLNHNVMYWYQQKSSQAPKLLFHYYDKDFNNEADTPDNFQSRRPNTSFCFLDIRSPGLGDTAMYLCATSRLAGGYEQYFGPGTRLTVT.

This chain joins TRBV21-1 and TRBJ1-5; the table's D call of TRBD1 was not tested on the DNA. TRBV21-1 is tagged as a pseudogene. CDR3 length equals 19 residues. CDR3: CASSSRTGQGALRGQPQHF. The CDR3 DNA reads TGTGCCAGCAGCTCGCGGACGGGACAGGGGGCGCTTCGAGGGCAGCCCCAGCATTTT.

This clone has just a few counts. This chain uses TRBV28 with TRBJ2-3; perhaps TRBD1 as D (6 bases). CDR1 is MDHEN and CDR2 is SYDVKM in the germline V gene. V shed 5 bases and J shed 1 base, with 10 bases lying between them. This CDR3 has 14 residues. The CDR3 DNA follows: TGTGCCAGCAGTCCCTCAGGGGGCACAGATACGCAGTATTTT. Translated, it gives CASSPSGGTDTQYF.

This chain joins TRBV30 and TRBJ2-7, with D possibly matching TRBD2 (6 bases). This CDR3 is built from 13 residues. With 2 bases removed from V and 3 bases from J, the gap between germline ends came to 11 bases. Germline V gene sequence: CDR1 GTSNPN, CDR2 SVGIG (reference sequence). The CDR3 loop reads CAWSSQGLYEQYF. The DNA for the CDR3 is TGTGCCTGGAGTTCGCAGGGACTCTACGAGCAGTACTTC.

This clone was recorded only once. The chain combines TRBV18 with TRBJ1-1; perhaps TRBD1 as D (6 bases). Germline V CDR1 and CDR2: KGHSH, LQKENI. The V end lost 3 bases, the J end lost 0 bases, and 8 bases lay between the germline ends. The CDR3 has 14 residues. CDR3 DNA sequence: TGTGCCAGCTCACCTGACAGGTTGAACACTGAAGCTTTCTTT. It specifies CASSPDRLNTEAFF.

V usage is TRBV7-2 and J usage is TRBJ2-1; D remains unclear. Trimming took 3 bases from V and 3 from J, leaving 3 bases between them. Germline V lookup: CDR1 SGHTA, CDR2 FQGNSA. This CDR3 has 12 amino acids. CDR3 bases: TGTGCCAGCAGCTTTTTCTACAATGAGCAGTTCTTC. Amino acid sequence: CASSFFYNEQFF.

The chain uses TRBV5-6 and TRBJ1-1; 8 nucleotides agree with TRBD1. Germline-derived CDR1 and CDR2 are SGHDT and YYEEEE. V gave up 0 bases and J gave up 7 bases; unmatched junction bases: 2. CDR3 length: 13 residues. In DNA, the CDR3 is TGTGCCAGCAGCTTGGCAGGGGGCGGTGAAGCTTTCTTT. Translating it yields CASSLAGGGEAFF.

CDR3 residues: CAWSARTVNQPQHF. As DNA, the CDR3 is TGTGCCTGGAGTGCAAGGACAGTAAATCAGCCCCAGCATTTT. This sequence joins TRBV30 and TRBJ1-5; D is perhaps TRBD1 (6 bases). The germline V and J ends were trimmed by 1 base and 4 bases, with 11 bases remaining between them. Germline CDR1 and CDR2: GTSNPN and SVGIG (reference sequence). This CDR3 has 14 amino acids.

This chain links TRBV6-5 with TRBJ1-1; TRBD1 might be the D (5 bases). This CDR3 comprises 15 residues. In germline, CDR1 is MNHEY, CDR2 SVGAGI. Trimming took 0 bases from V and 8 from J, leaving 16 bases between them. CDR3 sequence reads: CASSYSSRGGGEAFF. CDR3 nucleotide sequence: TGTGCCAGCAGTTACTCGAGTCGGGGCGGCGGGGAAGCTTTCTTT.

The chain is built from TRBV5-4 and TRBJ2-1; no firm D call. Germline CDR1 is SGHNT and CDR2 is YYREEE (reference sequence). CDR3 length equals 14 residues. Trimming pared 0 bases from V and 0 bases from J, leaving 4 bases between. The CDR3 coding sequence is TGTGCCAGCAGCTTGGGAGGCTCCTACAATGAGCAGTTCTTC. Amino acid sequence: CASSLGGSYNEQFF.

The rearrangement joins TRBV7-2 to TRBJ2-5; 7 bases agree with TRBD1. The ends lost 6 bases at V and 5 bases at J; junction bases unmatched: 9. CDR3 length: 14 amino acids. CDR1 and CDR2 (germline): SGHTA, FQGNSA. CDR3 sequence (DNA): TGTGCCAGCAGACCCACAGGGGTTGGGGAGACCCAGTACTTC. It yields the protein CASRPTGVGETQYF.

CDR3 protein: CASSSQPGLSLPGELFF. In DNA, the CDR3 is TGTGCCAGCAGCTCCCAACCCGGACTGAGTTTGCCCGGGGAGCTGTTTTTT. The rearrangement uses TRBV7-3 and TRBJ2-2; TRBD2 might be the D (5 bases). The CDR3 length is 17 residues. Germline V gene data show CDR1 as SGHTA and CDR2 as FQGTGA. Trimming took 4 bases from V and 6 from J, leaving 21 bases between them.

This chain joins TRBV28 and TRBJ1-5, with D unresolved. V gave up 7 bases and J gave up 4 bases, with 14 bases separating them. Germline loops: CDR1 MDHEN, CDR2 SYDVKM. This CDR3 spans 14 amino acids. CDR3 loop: CASTDFNQNQPQHF. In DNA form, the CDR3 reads TGTGCCAGCACCGATTTCAACCAAAATCAGCCCCAGCATTTT.

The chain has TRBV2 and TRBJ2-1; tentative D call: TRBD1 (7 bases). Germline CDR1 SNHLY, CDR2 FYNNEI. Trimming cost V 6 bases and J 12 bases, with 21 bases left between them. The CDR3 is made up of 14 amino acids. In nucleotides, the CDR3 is TGTGCCAGCAGGGAGGGACAGCCGGAAAATAGGCAGTTCTTC. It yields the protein CASREGQPENRQFF.

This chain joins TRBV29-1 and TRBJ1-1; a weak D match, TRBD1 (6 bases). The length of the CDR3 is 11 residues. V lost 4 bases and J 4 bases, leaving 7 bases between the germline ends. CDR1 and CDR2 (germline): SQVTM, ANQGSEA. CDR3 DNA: TGCAGCGTTGTAGGGGGCACTGAAGCTTTCTTT. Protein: CSVVGGTEAFF.